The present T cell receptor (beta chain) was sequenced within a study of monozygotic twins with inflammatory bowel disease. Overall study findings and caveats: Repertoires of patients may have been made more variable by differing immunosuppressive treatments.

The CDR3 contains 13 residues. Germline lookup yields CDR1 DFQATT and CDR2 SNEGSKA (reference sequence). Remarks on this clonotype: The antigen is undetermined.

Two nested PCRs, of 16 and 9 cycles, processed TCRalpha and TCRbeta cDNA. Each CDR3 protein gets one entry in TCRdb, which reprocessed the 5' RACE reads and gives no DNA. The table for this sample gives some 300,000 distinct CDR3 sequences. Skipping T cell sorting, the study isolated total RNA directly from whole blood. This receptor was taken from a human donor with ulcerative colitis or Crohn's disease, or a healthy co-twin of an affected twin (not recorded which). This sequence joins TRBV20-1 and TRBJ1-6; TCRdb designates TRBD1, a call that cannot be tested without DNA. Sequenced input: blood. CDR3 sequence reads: CSARIRGDSPLHF.